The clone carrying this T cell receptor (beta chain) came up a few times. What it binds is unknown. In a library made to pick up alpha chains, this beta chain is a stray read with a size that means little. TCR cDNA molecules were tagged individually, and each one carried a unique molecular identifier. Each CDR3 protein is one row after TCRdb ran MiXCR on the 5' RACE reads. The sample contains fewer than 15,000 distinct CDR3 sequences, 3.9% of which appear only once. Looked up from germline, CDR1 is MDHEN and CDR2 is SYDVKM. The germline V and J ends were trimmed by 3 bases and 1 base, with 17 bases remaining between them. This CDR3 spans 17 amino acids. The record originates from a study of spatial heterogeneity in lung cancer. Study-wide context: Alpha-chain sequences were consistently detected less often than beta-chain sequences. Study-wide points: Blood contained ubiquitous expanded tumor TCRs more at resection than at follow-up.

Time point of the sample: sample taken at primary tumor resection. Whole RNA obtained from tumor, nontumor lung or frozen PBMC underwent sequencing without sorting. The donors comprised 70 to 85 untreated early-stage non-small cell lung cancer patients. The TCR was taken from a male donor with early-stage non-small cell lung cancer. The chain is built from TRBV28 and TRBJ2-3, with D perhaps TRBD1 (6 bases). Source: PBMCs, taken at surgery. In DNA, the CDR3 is TGTGCCAGCAGTTTTATACCCCCAGGGGCCGGCACAGATACGCAGTATTTT. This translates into CASSFIPPGAGTDTQYF.